These 5 T cell receptor beta chains were sequenced from one sample in a study of cytomegalovirus exposure and HLA in healthy donors. In the PCR, 60 Vbeta and 13 Jbeta primers were used. Produced via immunoSEQ multiplex PCR; TCRdb's table is partial and in-frame only. The profile shows 100,000 to 150,000 clones, 72% of them singletons. The specimen was PBMCs. These receptor sequences come from a man younger than 45 in good health and CMV-seronegative.

The gene calls are TRBV18 and TRBJ2-3; D possibly corresponds to TRBD1 (5 bases). This CDR3 comprises 17 residues. CDR1 is KGHSH and CDR2 is LQKENI in the germline V gene. Trimming stripped 1 base from V and 1 base from J, with 15 bases between. The CDR3 region has the DNA TGTGCCAGCTCACCACGTAGGGGCACAGCCGGCACAGATACGCAGTATTTT. Amino acid sequence: CASSPRRGTAGTDTQYF.

The J gene is TRBJ2-7, the V gene TRBV5-6, with D uncertain. The V gene lost 0 bases and the J gene lost 0 bases, with 4 bases spanning the gap. The CDR3 loop spans 13 amino acids. Germline CDR1 reads SGHDT; CDR2 reads YYEEEE. The CDR3 coding sequence is TGTGCCAGCAGCTTGGCTTTCTCCTACGAGCAGTACTTC. Translation: CASSLAFSYEQYF.

V and J are TRBV5-1 and TRBJ1-1; the match to TRBD1 covers 10 bases. This CDR3 is built from 15 residues. Losses at the gene ends were 0 bases for V and 4 bases for J; bases not matched to a gene: 3. From germline, CDR1 is SGHRS and CDR2 YFSETQ. CDR3: CASSLAGQGSTEAFF. CDR3 nucleotides: TGCGCCAGCAGCTTGGCGGGACAGGGGAGCACTGAAGCTTTCTTT.

Regarding this clone: The same CDR3 can be traced to other DNA sequences in this sample. The rearrangement uses TRBV25-1 and TRBJ2-1, with D maybe TRBD1 (6 bases). The V gene lost 3 bases and the J gene lost 7 bases, with 16 bases spanning the gap. From germline, CDR1 is MGHDK and CDR2 SYGVNS. The CDR3 has 15 residues. This chain's CDR3 is CASSDSGQGLNEQFF. CDR3 nucleotides: TGTGCCAGCAGTGACTCGGGGCAGGGGTTGAATGAGCAGTTCTTC.

V gene TRBV2 combines with J gene TRBJ1-2; 7 nucleotides align to TRBD1. The CDR3 runs to 13 residues. Germline assignment: CDR1 SNHLY and CDR2 FYNNEI. V shed 6 bases, J shed 4 bases, and the junction held 5 bases outside the gene matches. The CDR3 here is CASRRGTVYGYTF. The CDR3 region has the DNA TGTGCCAGCAGACGGGGGACAGTCTATGGCTACACCTTC.